The 21 T cell receptor beta chains given below trace back to one sample, sequenced in a study of human T cells and chemical hapten exposure. Someone pulled total RNA out of unfractionated whole blood. TCRdb fed the 5' RACE reads into MiXCR, producing one record per CDR3 protein. The repertoire holds tens of thousands of distinct CDR3 sequences, with 6.5% to 8.5% as singletons. The source of these receptors is a male donor in good health.

The table lists this clonotype with many counts. The chain couples TRBV7-9 to TRBJ1-4, with a possible D match to TRBD1 (6 bases). Trimming pared 4 bases from V and 7 bases from J, leaving 19 bases between. The CDR3 contains 16 residues. Germline assignment: CDR1 SEHNR and CDR2 FQNEAQ (reference sequence). CDR3 amino acids: CASSSPRGGRGEKLFF. In nucleotides, the CDR3 is TGTGCCAGCAGCTCCCCGAGGGGGGGGCGGGGTGAAAAACTGTTTTTT. The variable domain in full, with the rest retrieved from reference TRBV7-9 and TRBJ1-4, is DTGVSQNPRHKITKRGQNVTFRCDPISEHNRLYWYRQTLGQGPEFLTYFQNEAQLEKSRLLSDRFSAERPKGSFSTLEIQRTEQGDSAMYLCASSSPRGGRGEKLFFGSGTQLSVL.

Ten or more counts support this clonotype. CDR3 amino acids: CASSPGGGAGVSYEQYF. For the CDR3, the DNA is TGTGCCAGCAGCCCAGGAGGAGGGGCGGGGGTGTCCTACGAGCAGTACTTC. The rearrangement links TRBV4-2 to TRBJ2-7; 7 positions agree with TRBD2. V lost 4 bases to trimming and J lost 1 base; unmatched junction nucleotides: 13. Germline V gene data show CDR1 as LGHNA and CDR2 as YNFKEQ. The CDR3 has 17 amino acids.

This clonotype has a count of ten or more. The rearrangement links TRBV10-1 to TRBJ2-3; TRBD2 matches at 8 bases. V gave up 3 bases and J gave up 5 bases; unmatched junction bases: 10. The CDR3 loop spans 16 amino acids. From germline, CDR1 is WNHNN and CDR2 SYGVQD (reference sequence). The CDR3 sequence: CASSEGVSGTGDTQYF. CDR3 nucleotides: TGCGCCAGCAGTGAAGGGGTTAGCGGGACGGGAGATACGCAGTATTTT.

The chain is built from TRBV4-3 and TRBJ2-2; D is undetermined. The CDR3 is made up of 14 amino acids. Germline CDR1 is LGHNA and CDR2 is YSLEER. Between the trimmed V and J ends, which lost 0 bases and 6 bases, there was a span of 8 bases. The CDR3 spells CASSQDEAAGELFF. The CDR3 coding sequence is TGCGCCAGCAGCCAAGATGAGGCCGCCGGGGAGCTGTTTTTT.

V gene TRBV4-1 combines with J gene TRBJ2-3, with D unresolved. Trimming removed 0 bases at V and 2 bases at J, with 9 bases between. The CDR3 is 15 residues long. Germline V CDR1 and CDR2: MGHRA, YSYEKL. The CDR3 protein is CASSQDQWSTDTQYF. CDR3 nucleotides: TGCGCCAGCAGCCAAGATCAGTGGTCCACAGATACGCAGTATTTT.

This clonotype was recorded many times. The chain joins TRBV29-1 to TRBJ2-6; a weak D match, TRBD1 (5 bases). This CDR3 is built from 13 residues. CDR1 is SQVTM, CDR2 ANQGSEA, per germline. The ends were cut back, 6 bases at V and 0 bases at J, with 6 bases in the middle. This CDR3 is CSVTVSGANVLTF. Written as DNA, the CDR3 is TGCAGCGTGACAGTCTCTGGGGCCAACGTCCTGACTTTC.

The table lists this clonotype with many counts. The V gene is TRBV5-1, the J gene TRBJ1-6; D is uncertain. V was pared by 0 bases and J by 1 base, with 8 bases between. This CDR3 has 16 amino acids. The V gene's germline CDR1 is SGHRS and CDR2 YFSETQ. The CDR3 coding sequence is TGCGCCAGCAGCTTGGGCGGGGAATCCTATAATTCACCCCTCCACTTT. Its protein is CASSLGGESYNSPLHF.

This clonotype was seen more than once but under ten times. The rearrangement joins TRBV2 to TRBJ1-5; D might be TRBD1 (5 bases). Trimming removed 2 bases at V and 1 base at J, with 18 bases between. There are 18 residues in the CDR3. Germline CDR1 reads SNHLY; CDR2 reads FYNNEI. CDR3 in DNA: TGTGCCAGCAGTGAAAGTCGGCAGGGTGTTGTGAGCAATCAGCCCCAGCATTTT. This codes for CASSESRQGVVSNQPQHF.

V and J are TRBV11-2 and TRBJ2-2; TRBD1 agrees at 7 bases. V was clipped by 7 bases and J by 5 bases; unmatched bases: 7. Germline V CDR1 and CDR2: SGHAT, FQNNGV. The CDR3 spans 14 residues. The CDR3 is CASNPGTATGELFF. In DNA, the CDR3 is TGTGCCAGCAACCCCGGGACAGCGACCGGGGAGCTGTTTTTT.

This clonotype was detected ten times or more. J is TRBJ2-3 and V is TRBV29-1, with 7 bases that match TRBD1. The length of the CDR3 is 14 residues. Germline CDR1 reads SQVTM; CDR2 reads ANQGSEA. J lost 0 bases, V lost 4 bases, and 4 bases had no gene match. The DNA for the CDR3 is TGCAGCGTTGCCCAGGGACAGAGCACAGATACGCAGTATTTT. Translated, it gives CSVAQGQSTDTQYF.

This clonotype was seen many times. The CDR3: CASSLRAPNTEAFF. The CDR3 DNA reads as TGTGCCAGCAGCTTACGGGCACCGAACACTGAAGCTTTCTTT. This rearrangement joins TRBV7-2 to TRBJ1-1; D unresolved. V was pared by 2 bases and J by 1 base, with 8 bases between. The CDR3 runs 14 residues. The germline V gene encodes CDR1 SGHTA and CDR2 FQGNSA.

The chain recombines TRBV30 with TRBJ1-1, with TRBD1 identical over 11 bases. This CDR3 region has 11 residues. The J segment lost 8 bases and the V segment lost 5 bases, leaving 1 base of the junction unmatched. Germline V gives CDR1 GTSNPN, CDR2 SVGIG (reference sequence). Here the CDR3 reads CAWRDRGEAFF. The DNA of the CDR3 is TGTGCCTGGCGGGACAGGGGGGAAGCTTTCTTT.

A few counts support this clonotype. J is TRBJ2-3 and V is TRBV20-1; TRBD1 is a possible D gene (7 bases). V lost 4 bases, J lost 3 bases, and 11 bases lay in between. The CDR3 is 13 amino acids. CDR1 is DFQATT, CDR2 SNEGSKA, per germline (reference sequence). The CDR3 is CSAMEGATDTQYF. The DNA of the CDR3 is TGCAGTGCTATGGAGGGGGCAACAGATACGCAGTATTTT.

On this clonotype itself: The CDR3 does not end in the conserved phenylalanine or tryptophan, so this is likely a read error. The genes are TRBV27 and TRBJ2-7, with a weak D call TRBD2 (5 bases). Trimming shortened V by 5 bases and J by 0 bases, and 11 bases separated the two germline ends. Germline CDR1 is MNHEY and CDR2 is SMNVEV (reference sequence). The CDR3 is 14 amino acids. The CDR3 coding sequence is TGTGCCAGCAGTGAGACTGGGAGCTCCTACGAGCAGTACTAC. This codes for CASSETGSSYEQYY.

The chain couples TRBV11-2 to TRBJ1-6; weak D call: TRBD1 (5 bases). Trimming stripped 5 bases from V and 9 bases from J, with 20 bases between. The CDR3 has 16 residues. Germline V CDR1 and CDR2: SGHAT, FQNNGV. CDR3 sequence reads: CASSRTQQEISSPLHF. The CDR3 DNA follows: TGTGCCAGCAGCCGCACCCAACAGGAGATTAGTTCACCCCTCCACTTT.

This clonotype was observed many times. V is TRBV7-9 and J is TRBJ2-1; 10 bases fit TRBD2. V was clipped by 5 bases and J by 2 bases; unmatched bases: 9. The germline CDR1 and CDR2 sequences are SEHNR and FQNEAQ (reference sequence). This CDR3 is 17 amino acids long. The CDR3 reads CASSPTGTSVAYNEQFF. The DNA of the CDR3 is TGTGCCAGCAGCCCAACCGGGACTAGCGTTGCCTACAATGAGCAGTTCTTC.

The CDR3 region has the DNA TGTGCCATTTCCCGGGAACCTCGTGATGAGCAGTTCTTC. Translation: CAISREPRDEQFF. This chain joins TRBV5-4 and TRBJ2-1; D possibly corresponds to TRBD2 (5 bases). V gave up 9 bases and J gave up 8 bases, with 18 bases separating them. CDR3 length: 13 amino acids. Germline CDR1 and CDR2: SGHNT and YYREEE (reference sequence).

This clonotype was seen only a few times. DNA for the CDR3: TGTGCCAGCAGCTTAGCGCTGGGGACAGGGGCGGCAGATACGCAGTATTTT. This translates into CASSLALGTGAADTQYF. The chain combines TRBV7-6 with TRBJ2-3; the match to TRBD1 covers 10 bases. The CDR3 is 17 amino acids. V shed 0 bases, J shed 4 bases, and the junction held 7 bases outside the gene matches. Germline V gene data show CDR1 as SGHVS and CDR2 as FNYEAQ.

This clonotype was counted between two and nine times. V and J are TRBV6-5 and TRBJ2-1; D is unclear. The V and J ends lost 0 bases and 7 bases respectively, with 7 bases between them. The CDR3 loop spans 13 amino acids. CDR1 is MNHEY, CDR2 SVGAGI, per germline. This CDR3 is CASSYSSENEQFF. In nucleotides, the CDR3 is TGTGCCAGCAGTTACTCGTCCGAGAATGAGCAGTTCTTC.

V usage is TRBV24-1 and J usage is TRBJ2-3; perhaps TRBD1 as D (5 bases). The CDR3 runs 14 residues. Trimming removed 0 bases from V and 6 bases from J, with 9 bases in between. Per germline, CDR1 KGHDR and CDR2 SFDVKD. DNA of the CDR3: TGTGCCACCAGTGATTTGGGGGCCGGGGATACGCAGTATTTT. Translation: CATSDLGAGDTQYF.

For the CDR3, the DNA is TGTGCCAGCAGCTTAGACAGTAATAATGGCTACACCTTC. Translated: CASSLDSNNGYTF. V is TRBV7-9 and J is TRBJ1-2; no definite D call. Germline lookup yields CDR1 SEHNR and CDR2 FQNEAQ (reference sequence). V shed 1 base and J shed 6 bases, with 9 bases lying between them. This CDR3 is built from 13 residues. Looking up the rest from reference TRBV7-9 and TRBJ1-2 gives the full variable domain: DTGVSQNPRHKITKRGQNVTFRCDPISEHNRLYWYRQTLGQGPEFLTYFQNEAQLEKSRLLSDRFSAERPKGSFSTLEIQRTEQGDSAMYLCASSLDSNNGYTFGSGTRLTVV.